Listed below are T cell receptor beta chains from one sample, sequenced in a study of blood T cell repertoires in COVID-19. Generated by immunoSEQ multiplex PCR, the TCRdb table keeps only in-frame clones and is missing some. Among fewer than 250,000 clones listed, 84% were seen once. The sequencing input was PBMCs or T cells enriched from blood (not recorded which). The receptors originated from a man between 60 and 75 years old who had recovered from COVID-19. Both conserved end residues are part of each CDR3. The D gene is left open where the match is weak. Where a row states a size, it is once, few, many or the class of an expanded clone; other rows omit it.

clone size,D gene,V gene,J gene,CDR3 DNA,CDR3 protein
-,-,TRBV29-1,TRBJ2-6,TGCAGCGTTGTGGGCAGACGACGAAAGGATGGGGCCAACGTCCTGACTTTC,CSVVGRRRKDGANVLTF
once,TRBD1,TRBV19,TRBJ1-1,TGTGCCAGTAGTCCCGGACAGGGGGCACTTTCGGTCACTGAAGCTTTCTTT,CASSPGQGALSVTEAFF
-,-,TRBV25-1,TRBJ2-3,TGTGCCAGCAGTAGGACGGGTGGTGGGGGGTTCGGGGATACGCAGTATTTT,CASSRTGGGGFGDTQYF
-,-,TRBV7-8,TRBJ1-5,TGTGCCAGCAGCTCGGACGGACATAGCAATCAGCCCCAGCATTTT,CASSSDGHSNQPQHF
-,TRBD1,TRBV15,TRBJ1-5,TGTGCCACCAGCAGAGCCCGACAGGGGGGTACCGGGAATCAGCCCCAGCATTTT,CATSRARQGGTGNQPQHF
-,-,TRBV12-5,TRBJ1-3,TGTGCTAGTGCCGGGGGCTCTGGAAACACCATATATTTT,CASAGGSGNTIYF
once,TRBD1,TRBV27,TRBJ2-4,TGTGCCAGCAGTACCAGGGGGCTCATCGCCAAAAACATTCAGTACTTC,CASSTRGLIAKNIQYF
-,-,TRBV5-1,TRBJ1-4,TGCGCCAGCAGCCCCCAGGCGACAACTAATGAAAAACTGTTTTTT,CASSPQATTNEKLFF
-,TRBD1,TRBV29-1,TRBJ1-2,TGCAGCGTTGAAGCTACAGGGGGCTATGGCTACACCTTC,CSVEATGGYGYTF
-,TRBD2,TRBV11-3,TRBJ2-1,TGTGCCAGCAGCTCCTCCGGGACTAGCGGGGGGCGCTACAATGAGCAGTTCTTC,CASSSSGTSGGRYNEQFF
-,TRBD1,TRBV19,TRBJ1-5,TGTGCCAGTAGGGAAGGACAGGGTATTCCTCAGCCCCAGCATTTT,CASREGQGIPQPQHF
-,TRBD1,TRBV10-3,TRBJ1-1,TGTGCCATCAGCCGACAGGGGCGAGACACTGAAGCTTTCTTT,CAISRQGRDTEAFF
few,TRBD2,TRBV2,TRBJ2-1,TGTGCCAGCAGTGTGACTAGCGGGGATTACAATGAGCAGTTCTTC,CASSVTSGDYNEQFF
-,-,TRBV19,TRBJ1-1,TGTGCCAGCTACCGGCAGGGTGGGGACACTGAAGCTTTCTTT,CASYRQGGDTEAFF
-,-,TRBV6-2/TRBV6-3,TRBJ1-2,TGTGCCAGCAGTTACTCGAATTTCGGGGAAGGCTACACCTTC,CASSYSNFGEGYTF
-,TRBD1,TRBV6-5,TRBJ1-4,TGTGCCAGCAGCGCCCGGGACAGGGGGGATGAAAAACTGTTTTTT,CASSARDRGDEKLFF
-,-,TRBV29-1,TRBJ1-1,TGCAGCGTTGAGAAGGGAGGGAGTGAAGCTTTCTTT,CSVEKGGSEAFF
-,TRBD1,TRBV5-1,TRBJ2-7,TGCGCCAGCACCCTTGGGACAGGGGGCGGCGAGCAGTACTTC,CASTLGTGGGEQYF
-,-,TRBV27,TRBJ1-5,TGTGCCAGCAGTTTATGGTACGGGAGGGACCAGCCCCAGCATTTT,CASSLWYGRDQPQHF
once,-,TRBV7-2,TRBJ1-3,TGTGCCAGCAGCTTGGGGGGAGCGGGGGGCTTCTCTGGAAACACCATATATTTT,CASSLGGAGGFSGNTIYF
-,-,TRBV21-1,TRBJ1-2,TGTGCCAGCAGCACCCACCGGGACAGTCGCTCCCACTATGGCTACACCTTC,CASSTHRDSRSHYGYTF
-,TRBD1,TRBV23-1,TRBJ1-1,TGCGCCAGCAGTCAAGGTGGACAGGGGAGAGCTTTCTTT,CASSQGGQGRAFF
-,-,TRBV18,TRBJ2-3,TGTGCCAGCTCAATAGGGGCGCAGGGAGGTACAGATACGCAGTATTTT,CASSIGAQGGTDTQYF
-,TRBD1,TRBV19,TRBJ1-5,TGTGCCAGTAGTACAGGGACAGGGAGAAGCAATCAGCCCCAGCATTTT,CASSTGTGRSNQPQHF
-,-,TRBV7-9,TRBJ2-7,TGTGCCAGCAGCTTATCACAGGGAGCCTACGAGCAGTACTTC,CASSLSQGAYEQYF
-,-,TRBV6-5,TRBJ1-5,TGTGCCAGCAGATCAGGGTTCAATCAGCCCCAGCATTTT,CASRSGFNQPQHF
-,-,TRBV3-1/TRBV3-2,TRBJ1-2,TGTGCCAGCAGCCAAGTTCAAGGGGCCTATGGCTACACCTTC,CASSQVQGAYGYTF
-,TRBD2,TRBV11-2,TRBJ2-2,TGTGCCAGCAGCTCCTTAGCGGGGGTGAACACCGGGGAGCTGTTTTTT,CASSSLAGVNTGELFF
-,-,TRBV5-5,TRBJ1-1,TGTGCCAGCAGCCGCGGGGATCTGAACACTGAAGCTTTCTTT,CASSRGDLNTEAFF
-,TRBD2,TRBV24-1,TRBJ2-1,TGTGCCACCAGTGAGTCTCTAGCGGGCCACAATGAGCAGTTCTTC,CATSESLAGHNEQFF
-,-,TRBV7-3,TRBJ1-1,TGTGCCAGCAGCTCCTTTAGGGGGACTGAAGCTTTCTTT,CASSSFRGTEAFF
-,TRBD1,TRBV19,TRBJ1-1,TGTGCCAGTAGTGTTGGGACAGGGGGCCTTACTGAAGCTTTCTTT,CASSVGTGGLTEAFF
-,-,TRBV7-9,TRBJ1-2,TGTGCCAGCAGCTTACTAGACAACTATGGCTACACCTTC,CASSLLDNYGYTF
once,TRBD2,TRBV7-2,TRBJ2-3,TGTGCCAGCAGCCTTGGGCGGGGGGGAACTACAGATACGCAGTATTTT,CASSLGRGGTTDTQYF
-,-,TRBV7-3,TRBJ2-1,TGTGCCAGCAGCCAGGGTGCTTCTGCGGGGCTCTATACGAATGAGCAGTTCTTC,CASSQGASAGLYTNEQFF
once,TRBD1,TRBV27,TRBJ1-3,TGTGCCAGCAGTATGGGACAGGGGGGTTACACCATATATTTT,CASSMGQGGYTIYF
-,TRBD1,TRBV4-2,TRBJ2-7,TGTGCCAGCAGCCCCGGGACAGGGGCCTACGAGCAGTACTTC,CASSPGTGAYEQYF
-,TRBD1,TRBV12-3/TRBV12-4,TRBJ1-2,TGTGCCAGCAGAACGACAGGGCGCGATGGCTACACCTTC,CASRTTGRDGYTF
-,TRBD1,TRBV11-3,TRBJ2-3,TGTGCCAGCAGCTACACGGGGGGACAGGGGATAGATACGCAGTATTTT,CASSYTGGQGIDTQYF
-,-,TRBV5-6,TRBJ1-2,TGTGCCAGCAGCTCGGGGTTAATCCCAAATGGCTACACCTTC,CASSSGLIPNGYTF
-,-,TRBV5-1,TRBJ2-5,TGCGCCAGCAGCTTGGTATTAGAGCAAGAGACCCAGTACTTC,CASSLVLEQETQYF
-,-,TRBV19,TRBJ1-5,TGTGCCAGTAGAACACAGGGACCCAATCAGCCCCAGCATTTT,CASRTQGPNQPQHF
-,-,TRBV11-2,TRBJ1-4,TGTGCCAGCAGCTTACCCCAGACTGGGAGGGAAAAACTGTTTTTT,CASSLPQTGREKLFF
-,-,TRBV2,TRBJ1-2,TGTGCCAGCAGTGTCGGGGGGATCGGCTACACCTTC,CASSVGGIGYTF
-,TRBD2,TRBV5-1,TRBJ2-2,TGCGCCAGCAGCGGCCGGACTAGCGGGGGGGCGGCCGGGGAGCTGTTTTTT,CASSGRTSGGAAGELFF